This TCR beta chain was documented in a study of identical twins. Via MiXCR, TCRdb re-called the 5' RACE reads, giving one row per CDR3 protein. The repertoire has fewer than 800,000 distinct CDR3 sequences, 7.1% of them found once; the top ten carry 1.5% to 2%. Healthy Caucasians supplied all donations. Trimming shortened V by 3 bases and J by 0 bases, and 12 bases separated the two germline ends. In germline, CDR1 is SQVTM, CDR2 ANQGSEA. The length of the CDR3 is 16 residues. This sample also belongs to another study, concerning yellow fever vaccine responses in identical twins. This second report adds: Convergence reportedly seemed to mark part of the twins' vaccine T cell response, with personalization marking the rest.

Sequenced input: PBMCs. This clonotype was sampled from a woman younger than 35 in good health. This chain uses TRBV29-1 with TRBJ2-6; D is uncertain. The CDR3 spells CSVETQPPSGANVLTF. CDR3 in DNA: TGCAGCGTTGAGACACAACCTCCCTCTGGGGCCAACGTCCTGACTTTC.